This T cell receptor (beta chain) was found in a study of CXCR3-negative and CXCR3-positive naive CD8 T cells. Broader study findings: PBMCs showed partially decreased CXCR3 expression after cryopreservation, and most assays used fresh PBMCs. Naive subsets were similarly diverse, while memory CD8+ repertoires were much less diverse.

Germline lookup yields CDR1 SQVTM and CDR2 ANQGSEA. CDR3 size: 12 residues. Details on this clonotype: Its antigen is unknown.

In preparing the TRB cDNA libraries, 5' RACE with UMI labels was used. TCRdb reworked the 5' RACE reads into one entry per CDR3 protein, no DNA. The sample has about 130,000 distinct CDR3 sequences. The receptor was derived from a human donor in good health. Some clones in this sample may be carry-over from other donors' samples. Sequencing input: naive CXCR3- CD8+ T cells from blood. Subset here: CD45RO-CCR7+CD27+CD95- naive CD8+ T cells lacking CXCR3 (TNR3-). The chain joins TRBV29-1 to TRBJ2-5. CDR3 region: CSVEGPGETQYF.